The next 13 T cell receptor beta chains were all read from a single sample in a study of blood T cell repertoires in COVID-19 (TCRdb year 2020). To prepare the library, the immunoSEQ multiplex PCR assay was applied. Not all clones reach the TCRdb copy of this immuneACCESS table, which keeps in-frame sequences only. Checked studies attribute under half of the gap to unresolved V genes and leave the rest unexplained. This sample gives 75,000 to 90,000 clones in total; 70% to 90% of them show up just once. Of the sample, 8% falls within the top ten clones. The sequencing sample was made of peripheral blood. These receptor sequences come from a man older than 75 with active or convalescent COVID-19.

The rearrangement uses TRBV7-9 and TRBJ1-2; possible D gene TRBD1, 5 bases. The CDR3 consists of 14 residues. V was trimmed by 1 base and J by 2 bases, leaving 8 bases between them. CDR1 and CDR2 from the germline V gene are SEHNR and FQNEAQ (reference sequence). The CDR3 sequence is CASSLGGENYGYTF. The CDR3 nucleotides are TGTGCCAGCAGCTTAGGGGGGGAAAACTATGGCTACACCTTC.

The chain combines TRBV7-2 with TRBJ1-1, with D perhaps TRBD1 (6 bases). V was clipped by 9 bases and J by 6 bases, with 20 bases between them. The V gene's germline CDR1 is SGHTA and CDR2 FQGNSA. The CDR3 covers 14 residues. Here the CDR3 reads CASRPGGGWAEAFF. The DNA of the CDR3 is TGTGCCAGTCGACCGGGGGGCGGTTGGGCTGAAGCTTTCTTT.

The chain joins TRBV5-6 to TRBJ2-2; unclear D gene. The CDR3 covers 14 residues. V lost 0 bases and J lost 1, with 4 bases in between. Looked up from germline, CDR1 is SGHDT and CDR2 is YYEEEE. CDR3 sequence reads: CASSLGENTGELFF. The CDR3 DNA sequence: TGTGCCAGCAGCTTGGGAGAGAACACCGGGGAGCTGTTTTTT.

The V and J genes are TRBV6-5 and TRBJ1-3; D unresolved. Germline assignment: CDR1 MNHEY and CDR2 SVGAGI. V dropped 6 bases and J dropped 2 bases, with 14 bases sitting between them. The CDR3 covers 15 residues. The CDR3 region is CASRTDLSPGNTIYF. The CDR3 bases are TGTGCCAGCAGGACGGACTTGTCGCCTGGAAACACCATATATTTT.

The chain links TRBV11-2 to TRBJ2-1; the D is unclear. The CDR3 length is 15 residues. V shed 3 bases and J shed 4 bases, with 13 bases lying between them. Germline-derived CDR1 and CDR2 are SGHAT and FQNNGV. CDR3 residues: CASSFLRLGYNEQFF. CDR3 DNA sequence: TGTGCCAGCAGCTTTTTGCGGCTTGGTTACAATGAGCAGTTCTTC.

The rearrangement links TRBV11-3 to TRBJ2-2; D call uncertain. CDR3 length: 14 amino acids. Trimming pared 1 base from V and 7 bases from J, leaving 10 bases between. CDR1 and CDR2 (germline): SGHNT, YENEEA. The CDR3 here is CASSLGFVVGELFF. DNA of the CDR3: TGTGCCAGCAGCTTAGGATTCGTAGTCGGGGAGCTGTTTTTT. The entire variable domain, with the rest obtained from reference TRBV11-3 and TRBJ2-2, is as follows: EAGVVQSPRYKIIEKKQPVAFWCNPISGHNTLYWYLQNLGQGPELLIRYENEEAVDDSQLPKDRFSAERLKGVDSTLKIQPAELGDSAVYLCASSLGFVVGELFFGEGSRLTVL.

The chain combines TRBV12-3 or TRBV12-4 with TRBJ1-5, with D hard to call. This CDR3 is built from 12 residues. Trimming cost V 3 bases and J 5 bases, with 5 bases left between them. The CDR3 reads CASSLEDQPQHF. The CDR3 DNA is TGTGCCAGCAGTTTGGAGGATCAGCCCCAGCATTTT.

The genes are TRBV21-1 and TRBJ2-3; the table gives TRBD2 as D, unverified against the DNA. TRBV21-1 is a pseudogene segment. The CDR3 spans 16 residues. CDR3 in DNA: TGTGCCAGCAGCCCACGGACTAGCGGGAGTACAGATACGCAGTATTTT. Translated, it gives CASSPRTSGSTDTQYF.

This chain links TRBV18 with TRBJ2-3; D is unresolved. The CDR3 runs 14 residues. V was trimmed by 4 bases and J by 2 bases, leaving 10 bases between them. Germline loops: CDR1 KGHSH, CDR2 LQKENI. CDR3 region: CASSLERNTDTQYF. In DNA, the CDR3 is TGTGCCAGCTCACTCGAGAGAAACACAGATACGCAGTATTTT.

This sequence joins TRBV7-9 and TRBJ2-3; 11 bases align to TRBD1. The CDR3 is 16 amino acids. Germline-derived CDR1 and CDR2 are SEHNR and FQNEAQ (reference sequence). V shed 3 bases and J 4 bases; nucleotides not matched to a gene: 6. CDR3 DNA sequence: TGTGCCAGCAGCTTCTTCGGACAGGGGGCTGCAGATACGCAGTATTTT. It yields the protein CASSFFGQGAADTQYF.

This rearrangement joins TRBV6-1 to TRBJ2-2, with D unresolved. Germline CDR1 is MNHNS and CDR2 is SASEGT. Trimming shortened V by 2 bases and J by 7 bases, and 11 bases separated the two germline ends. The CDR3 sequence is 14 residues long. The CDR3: CASSESLLSGELFF. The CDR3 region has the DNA TGTGCCAGCAGTGAATCTCTTCTAAGCGGGGAGCTGTTTTTT.

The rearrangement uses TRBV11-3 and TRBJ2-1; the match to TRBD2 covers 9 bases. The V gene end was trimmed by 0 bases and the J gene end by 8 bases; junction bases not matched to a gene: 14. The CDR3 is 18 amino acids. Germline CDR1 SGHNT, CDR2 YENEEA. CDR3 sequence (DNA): TGTGCCAGCAGCTTAGATCTGGCGGGCAGCGGGAGGTTGGATGAGCAGTTCTTC. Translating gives CASSLDLAGSGRLDEQFF.

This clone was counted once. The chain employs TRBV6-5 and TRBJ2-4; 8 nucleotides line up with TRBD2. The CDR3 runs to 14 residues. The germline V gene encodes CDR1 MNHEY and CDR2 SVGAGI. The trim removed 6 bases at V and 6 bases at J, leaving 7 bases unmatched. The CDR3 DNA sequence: TGTGCCAGCAGAGTATATAGCGGGGTAAACATTCAGTACTTC. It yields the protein CASRVYSGVNIQYF.